The 3 T cell receptor beta chains given below trace back to one sample, sequenced in a study of cytomegalovirus exposure and HLA in healthy donors. The PCR was carried out with 60 Vbeta primers and 13 Jbeta primers. Profiled with immunoSEQ multiplex PCR; TCRdb holds only in-frame clones, not every one. The sample records more than 200,000 clones, about 79% being singletons. The specimen was PBMCs. The receptors here all came from a man younger than 35 in good health and CMV-seronegative.

The chain links TRBV11-2 to TRBJ2-5; a possible D gene is TRBD2 (7 bases). Trimming took off 4 bases at V and 4 bases at J, with 16 bases between the two ends. The CDR3 is made up of 15 amino acids. The V gene's germline CDR1 is SGHAT and CDR2 FQNNGV. CDR3 in amino acids: CASSSTFGGRETQYF. CDR3 DNA: TGTGCCAGCAGCTCAACGTTCGGGGGGCGAGAGACCCAGTACTTC.

V gene TRBV29-1 combines with J gene TRBJ2-1; D remains unclear. The germline CDR1 and CDR2 sequences are SQVTM and ANQGSEA. The CDR3 loop spans 13 amino acids. This chain's CDR3 is CSSSLGILNEQFF. CDR3 sequence (DNA): TGCAGTTCCTCTCTGGGCATTCTCAATGAGCAGTTCTTC.

The chain has TRBV10-2 and TRBJ2-5, with D perhaps TRBD2 (6 bases). The CDR3 is 19 amino acids. Germline CDR1 and CDR2: WSHSY and SAAADI. V lost 7 bases and J lost 2, with 29 bases in between. The CDR3 nucleotides read TGCGCCAGCACCCTGAGGGCAATTGGGCGGGGCCCTATACAAGAGACCCAGTACTTC. It translates to CASTLRAIGRGPIQETQYF.